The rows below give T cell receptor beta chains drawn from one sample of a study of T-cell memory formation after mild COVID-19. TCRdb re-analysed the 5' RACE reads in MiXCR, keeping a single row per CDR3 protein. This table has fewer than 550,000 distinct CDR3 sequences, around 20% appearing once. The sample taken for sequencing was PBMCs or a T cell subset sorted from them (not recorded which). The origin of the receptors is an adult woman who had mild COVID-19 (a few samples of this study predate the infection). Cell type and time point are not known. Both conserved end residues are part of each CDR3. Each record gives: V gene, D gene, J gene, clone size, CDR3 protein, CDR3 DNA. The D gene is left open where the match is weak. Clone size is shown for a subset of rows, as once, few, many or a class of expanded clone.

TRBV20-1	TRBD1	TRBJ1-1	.	CSARPLPGQGDTEAFF	TGCAGTGCTAGACCCCTGCCGGGACAGGGCGACACTGAAGCTTTCTTT
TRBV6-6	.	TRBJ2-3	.	CASSYTLADTQYF	TGTGCCAGCAGTTACACACTAGCAGATACGCAGTATTTT
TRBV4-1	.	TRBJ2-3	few	CASSQPVRASTDTQYF	TGCGCCAGCAGCCAGCCCGTTCGGGCTAGCACAGATACGCAGTATTTT
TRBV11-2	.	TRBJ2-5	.	CASSLESGTKETQYF	TGTGCCAGCAGCTTAGAGTCCGGGACCAAAGAGACCCAGTACTTC
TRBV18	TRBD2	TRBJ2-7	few	CASSPGTSDEQYF	TGTGCCAGCTCACCAGGGACTAGCGACGAGCAGTACTTC
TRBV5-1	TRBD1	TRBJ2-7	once	CASSLAGTVGSYEQYF	TGCGCCAGCAGCTTGGCGGGGACAGTTGGCTCCTACGAGCAGTACTTC
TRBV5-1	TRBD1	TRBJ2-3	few	CASSLTGGKDTQYF	TGCGCCAGCAGCTTGACAGGGGGTAAAGATACGCAGTATTTT
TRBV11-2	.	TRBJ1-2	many	CASSYNGFRYGYTF	TGTGCCAGCAGCTATAACGGCTTTCGATATGGCTACACCTTC
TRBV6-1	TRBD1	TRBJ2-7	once	CASRVTGVGYEQYF	TGTGCCAGCAGAGTCACAGGGGTCGGTTACGAGCAGTACTTC
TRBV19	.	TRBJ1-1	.	CASSISAANTEAFF	TGTGCCAGTAGTATATCAGCGGCGAACACTGAAGCTTTCTTT
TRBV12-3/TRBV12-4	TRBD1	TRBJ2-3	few	CASSNRDRGWGDTQYF	TGTGCCAGCAGTAACCGGGACAGGGGTTGGGGAGATACGCAGTATTTT
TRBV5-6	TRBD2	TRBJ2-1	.	CASSSVGTSKKQFF	TGTGCCAGCAGCTCGGTGGGGACTAGCAAAAAGCAGTTCTTC
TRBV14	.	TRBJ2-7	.	CASSQGRDVTYEQYF	TGTGCCAGCAGCCAAGGCAGGGATGTCACGTACGAGCAGTACTTC
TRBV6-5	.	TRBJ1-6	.	CASSYIGGSRRNSPLHF	TGTGCCAGCAGTTATATTGGCGGATCTAGGCGCAATTCACCCCTCCACTTT
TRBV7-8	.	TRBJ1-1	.	CASSLASRAGEAFF	TGTGCCAGCAGCTTAGCGTCGAGGGCGGGTGAAGCTTTCTTT
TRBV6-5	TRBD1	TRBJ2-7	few	CASREDRGYPYEQYF	TGTGCCAGCAGGGAGGACAGGGGGTACCCCTACGAGCAGTACTTC
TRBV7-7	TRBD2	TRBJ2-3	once	CASSPLGEGGTDTQYF	TGTGCTAGCAGCCCGTTGGGGGAGGGAGGCACAGATACGCAGTATTTT
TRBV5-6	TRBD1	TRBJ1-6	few	CASSFVQGENSPLHF	TGTGCCAGCAGCTTCGTGCAGGGGGAGAATTCACCCCTCCACTTT
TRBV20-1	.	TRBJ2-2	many	CSARPSLSLGANTGELFF	TGCAGTGCTAGACCCTCCCTTTCGCTTGGGGCGAACACCGGGGAGCTGTTTTTT
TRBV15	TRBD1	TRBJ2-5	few	CATSRDWDSKETQYF	TGTGCCACCAGCAGAGATTGGGACAGCAAAGAGACCCAGTACTTC
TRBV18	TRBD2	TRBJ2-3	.	CASSPRTSGGTTDTQYF	TGTGCCAGCTCACCACGGACTAGCGGGGGGACCACAGATACGCAGTATTTT
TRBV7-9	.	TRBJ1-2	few	CASSLGGEGYTF	TGTGCCAGCAGCTTGGGGGGAGAAGGCTACACCTTC
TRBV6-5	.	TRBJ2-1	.	CASGSGPYNEQFF	TGTGCCAGCGGATCGGGGCCCTACAATGAGCAGTTCTTC
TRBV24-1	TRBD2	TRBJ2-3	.	CATSDRLAGNTDTQYF	TGTGCCACCAGTGATAGACTAGCGGGAAACACAGATACGCAGTATTTT
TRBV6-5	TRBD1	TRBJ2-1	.	CASSYSEGASYNEQFF	TGTGCCAGCAGTTACTCAGAGGGGGCATCCTACAATGAGCAGTTCTTC
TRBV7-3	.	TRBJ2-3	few	CASSPLGITTDTQYF	TGTGCCAGCAGCCCCCTGGGCATCACCACAGATACGCAGTATTTT
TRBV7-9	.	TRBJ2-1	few	CASSLTPVAPAEQFF	TGTGCCAGCAGCCTAACGCCCGTGGCTCCGGCTGAGCAGTTCTTC
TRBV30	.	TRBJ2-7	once	CAWSGGQGGRVKYF	TGTGCCTGGAGTGGGGGGCAGGGAGGTCGCGTGAAGTACTTC
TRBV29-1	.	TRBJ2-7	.	CSVGRTSSYEQYF	TGCAGCGTTGGAAGGACAAGCTCCTACGAGCAGTACTTC
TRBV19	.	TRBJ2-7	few	CASSSGLTTYEQYF	TGTGCCAGTAGCTCAGGCTTGACAACCTACGAGCAGTACTTC
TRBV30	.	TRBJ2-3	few	CAWSSLGGLSTDTQYF	TGTGCCTGGAGTTCCCTCGGAGGACTCAGCACAGATACGCAGTATTTT
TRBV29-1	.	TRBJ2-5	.	CSVEAWHAQETQYF	TGCAGCGTTGAAGCATGGCACGCTCAAGAGACCCAGTACTTC
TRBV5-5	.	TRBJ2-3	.	CASSLSGWSTDTQYF	TGTGCCAGCAGCTTGTCAGGGTGGAGCACAGATACGCAGTATTTT
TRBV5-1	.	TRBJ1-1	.	CASSLRGRGGLLIPEAFF	TGCGCCAGCAGCTTGAGGGGTAGGGGGGGACTCCTCATCCCTGAAGCTTTCTTT
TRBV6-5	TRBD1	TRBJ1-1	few	CASSTEDRLWGENTEAFF	TGTGCCAGCAGCACAGAGGACAGGTTGTGGGGGGAGAACACTGAAGCTTTCTTT
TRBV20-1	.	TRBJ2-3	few	CSAPSVDTQYF	TGCAGTGCTCCCAGCGTAGATACGCAGTATTTT
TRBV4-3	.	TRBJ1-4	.	CASSQDNGRAEKLFF	TGCGCCAGCAGCCAAGATAATGGTAGGGCTGAAAAACTGTTTTTT
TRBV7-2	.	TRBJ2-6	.	CASSLPRGGVSTPGANVLTF	TGTGCCAGCAGCCTCCCCCGAGGCGGGGTGTCCACCCCTGGGGCCAACGTCCTGACTTTC
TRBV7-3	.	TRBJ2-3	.	CASSSGPNTDTQYF	TGTGCCAGCAGCTCTGGACCGAACACAGATACGCAGTATTTT